Detailed here is one T cell receptor beta chain. Its target antigen remains unknown. Being one base from a much bigger clone, this may be a read error. These data come from a study of T-cell reconstitution after alpha-beta-depleted transplantation in children listed by TCRdb under 2016. Background on the whole study: Using TCR repertoire profiling, the study quantitatively followed how T-cell immune reconstitution unfolded in children after TCRalphabeta/CD19-depleted allogeneic hematopoietic cell transplantation. Overall study results and their limits: In some patients, the high TCRbeta diversity seen at day 60 was put down to recipient T cells and intrathymic progenitors that had survived conditioning. Over subsequent months, a decline in hyperexpanded clone frequencies was noted, and after one year, T-cell counts and TCRbeta diversity were mostly ascribed to newly produced T cells. The apparently early recovery of alphabetaT-cell counts about two months after transplant reportedly depended on only several hundred rapidly expanded clones that came from non-depleted graft cells.

V lost 1 base and J lost 0 bases; the stretch between them is 7 bases long. For CDR1 and CDR2, the germline V gene lists LGHNA and YNFKEQ. Inclusive of the bounding cysteine and phenylalanine, the CDR3 is 15 residues long. Kept here is only the CDR3 DNA, which spans 45 bases and is read in frame from base 1. Sample treatment or condition, as interpreted from the label and publication: allogeneic hematopoietic cell transplantation with graft depleted of TCRalphabeta T cells and CD19 B cells. Transplant recipients were children who received TCRalphabeta/CD19-depleted allogeneic hematopoietic cell grafts. The receptor library was made with PCR. The sample was run on an Illumina HiSeq 2500. TCR library preparation used molecular barcoding, with unique molecular identifiers applied to normalize quantification of the TCRbeta repertoire. TCRdb took the public reads, trimmed them with fastp at Q25, ran MiXCR for clone calling and kept in-frame beta chains. Each entry is one CDR3 protein sequence, shown with its most common DNA and genes. This sample has 440,000 or so distinct CDR3 sequences in its table, and 43% of those were observed once. Jointly, the top ten make up 25% to 30% of the sample.

Sequenced material: PBMCs, taken before TCRalphabeta/CD19-depleted stem cell transplant. This sequence originates from a girl aged 2-10 years with aplastic anemia, due to receive a stem cell transplant. The rearranged segments are TRBV4-2 and TRBJ2-1; TRBD2 is a possible D gene, resting on 6 matching bases. The nucleotides read TGTGCCAGCAGCCAAGGACTAGACTCCTACAATGAGCAGTTCTTC. The encoded protein is CASSQGLDSYNEQFF.